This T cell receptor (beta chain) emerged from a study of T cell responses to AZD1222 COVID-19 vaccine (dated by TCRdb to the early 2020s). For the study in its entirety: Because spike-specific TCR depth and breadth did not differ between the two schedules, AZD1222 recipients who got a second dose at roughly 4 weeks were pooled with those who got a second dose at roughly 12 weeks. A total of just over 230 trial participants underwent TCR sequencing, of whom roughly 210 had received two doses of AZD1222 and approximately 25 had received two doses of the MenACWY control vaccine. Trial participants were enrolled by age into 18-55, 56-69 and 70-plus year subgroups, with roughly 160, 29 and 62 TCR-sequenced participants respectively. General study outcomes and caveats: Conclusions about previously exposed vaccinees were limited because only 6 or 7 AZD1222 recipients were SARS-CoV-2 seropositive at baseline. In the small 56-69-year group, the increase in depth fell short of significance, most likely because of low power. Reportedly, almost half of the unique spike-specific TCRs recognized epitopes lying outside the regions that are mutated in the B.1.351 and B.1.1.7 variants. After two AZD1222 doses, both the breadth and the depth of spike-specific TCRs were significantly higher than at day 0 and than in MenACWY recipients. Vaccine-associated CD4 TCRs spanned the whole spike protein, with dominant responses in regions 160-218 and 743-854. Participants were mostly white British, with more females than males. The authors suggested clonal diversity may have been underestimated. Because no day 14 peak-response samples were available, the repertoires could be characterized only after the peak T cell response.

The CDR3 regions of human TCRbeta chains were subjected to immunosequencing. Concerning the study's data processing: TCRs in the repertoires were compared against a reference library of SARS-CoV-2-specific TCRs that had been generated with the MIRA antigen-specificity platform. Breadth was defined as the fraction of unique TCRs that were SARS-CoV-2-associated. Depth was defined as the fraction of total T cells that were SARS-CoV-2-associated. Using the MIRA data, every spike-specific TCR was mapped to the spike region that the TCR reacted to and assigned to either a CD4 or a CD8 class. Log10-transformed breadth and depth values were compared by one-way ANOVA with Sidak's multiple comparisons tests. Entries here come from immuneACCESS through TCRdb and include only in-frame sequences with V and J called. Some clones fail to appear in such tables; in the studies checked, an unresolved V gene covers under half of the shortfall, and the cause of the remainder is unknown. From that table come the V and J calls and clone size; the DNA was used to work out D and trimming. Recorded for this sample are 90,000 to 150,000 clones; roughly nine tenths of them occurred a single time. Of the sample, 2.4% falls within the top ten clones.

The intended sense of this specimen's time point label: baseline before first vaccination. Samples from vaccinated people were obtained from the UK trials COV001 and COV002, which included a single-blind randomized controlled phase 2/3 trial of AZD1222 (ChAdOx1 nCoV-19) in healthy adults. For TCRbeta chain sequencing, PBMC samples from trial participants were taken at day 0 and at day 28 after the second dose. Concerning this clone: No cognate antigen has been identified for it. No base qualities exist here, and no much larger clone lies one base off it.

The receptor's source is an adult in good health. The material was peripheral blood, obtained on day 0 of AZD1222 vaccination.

CDR3 region: CSVEGGGGTSPNEQFF. The DNA sequence follows: TGCAGCGTTGAAGGGGGCGGCGGGACTAGCCCCAATGAGCAGTTCTTC. The chain is encoded by TRBV29-1 joined to TRBJ2-1; 9 junctional bases match TRBD2. Spanning cysteine to phenylalanine, the CDR3 consists of 16 amino acids. Only the CDR3 DNA is retained, 48 bases long and in frame from the first base. For CDR1 and CDR2, the germline V gene lists SQVTM and ANQGSEA. The germline V end is reduced by 1 base and the J end by 6 bases; junction bases left unmatched: 10.